These 20 T cell receptor beta chains share one sample of origin, sequenced in a study of T cell changes during pregnancy in multiple sclerosis. Clones were sequenced by immunoSEQ multiplex PCR, and TCRdb holds only the in-frame ones, with some missing. The repertoire holds tens of thousands of clones, with 80% to 95% as singletons. Source: peripheral blood, taken in the third trimester of pregnancy. The receptors stem from a female donor with multiple sclerosis, enrolled in a pregnancy study.

The rearrangement links TRBV7-3 to TRBJ2-1, with 13 bases aligning to TRBD2. CDR1 and CDR2 from the germline V gene are SGHTA and FQGTGA. V lost 4 bases, J lost 3 bases, and 9 bases stayed unmatched. The CDR3 spans 18 residues. In DNA form, the CDR3 reads TGTGCCAGCAGCTCTTACCTTGGGACTAGCGGGATCTACAATGAGCAGTTCTTC. Translated, it gives CASSSYLGTSGIYNEQFF.

In this sample, this clone turned up once. The V and J genes are TRBV29-1 and TRBJ2-7; D perhaps matches TRBD2 (6 bases). V was clipped by 1 base and J by 2 bases, with 12 bases between them. The CDR3 consists of 14 residues. Per germline, CDR1 SQVTM and CDR2 ANQGSEA. The CDR3 sequence is CSVEGGELAYEQYF. The DNA of the CDR3 is TGCAGCGTTGAAGGGGGGGAGTTGGCCTACGAGCAGTACTTC.

This chain uses TRBV7-4 with TRBJ2-2; 11 nucleotides agree with TRBD2. Germline V lookup: CDR1 SGHVT, CDR2 SQSDAQ. The CDR3 sequence is 14 residues long. This chain's CDR3 is CGSGTSGNTGELFF. CDR3 sequence (DNA): TGTGGCTCCGGGACTAGCGGCAACACCGGGGAGCTGTTTTTT.

J is TRBJ2-7 and V is TRBV7-9; weak D call: TRBD1 (6 bases). Germline CDR1 and CDR2: SEHNR and FQNEAQ (reference sequence). This CDR3 comprises 13 residues. Trimming took 4 bases from V and 3 from J, leaving 10 bases between them. CDR3 DNA: TGTGCCAGCAGCTCGGAACAGGGCTACGAGCAGTACTTC. This translates into CASSSEQGYEQYF.

V and J are TRBV29-1 and TRBJ1-4; weak D call: TRBD1 (5 bases). Per germline, CDR1 SQVTM and CDR2 ANQGSEA. The CDR3 covers 14 residues. V was pared by 4 bases and J by 8 bases, with 17 bases between. The CDR3 region is CSVGDWGTTEKLFF. CDR3 bases: TGCAGCGTTGGGGATTGGGGCACCACGGAAAAACTGTTTTTT.

This clone came up many times. The V gene is TRBV7-2, the J gene TRBJ2-5, with a possible D match to TRBD2 (6 bases). The CDR3 runs to 14 residues. Germline CDR1 is SGHTA and CDR2 is FQGNSA. V lost 1 base, J lost 5 bases, and 11 bases lay in between. The CDR3 sequence is CASSLGGAGETQYF. The CDR3 DNA follows: TGTGCCAGCAGCTTAGGGGGCGCGGGGGAGACCCAGTACTTC.

This chain joins TRBV19 and TRBJ2-7, with TRBD2 identical over 7 bases. The CDR3 extends over 13 amino acids. Germline V gives CDR1 LNHDA, CDR2 SQIVND (reference sequence). The ends lost 6 bases at V and 2 bases at J; junction bases unmatched: 4. For the CDR3, the DNA is TGTGCCAGTAGAAAACGGGGGGCCTACGAGCAGTACTTC. It specifies CASRKRGAYEQYF. The variable domain in full, with the rest retrieved from reference TRBV19 and TRBJ2-7, is DGGITQSPKYLFRKEGQNVTLSCEQNLNHDAMYWYRQDPGQGLRLIYYSQIVNDFQKGDIAEGYSVSREKKESFPLTVTSAQKNPTAFYLCASRKRGAYEQYFGPGTRLTVT.

The chain carries TRBV9 and TRBJ2-3, with 8 bases that match TRBD2. Germline values: CDR1 SGDLS, CDR2 YYNGEE. Unmatched junction bases numbered 14, after V lost 4 bases and J lost 4 bases. This CDR3 contains 17 residues. The CDR3 DNA follows: TGTGCCAGCAGCCTAAACGTTAACAGCGGGAGCCCAGATACGCAGTATTTT. Its translation is CASSLNVNSGSPDTQYF.

This chain links TRBV7-9 with TRBJ2-7; TRBD1 aligns across 8 bases. Germline CDR1 and CDR2: SEHNR and FQNEAQ (reference sequence). This CDR3 comprises 17 residues. Trimming at V came to 5 bases and at J to 5 bases, leaving 17 bases not matched to a gene. CDR3 sequence (DNA): TGTGCCAGCAGCCCACCCTCCGGACAGGGTGTTAAGGACGAGCAGTACTTC. Translating it yields CASSPPSGQGVKDEQYF. The variable domain in full, completed from reference TRBV7-9 and TRBJ2-7, reads DTGVSQNPRHKITKRGQNVTFRCDPISEHNRLYWYRQTLGQGPEFLTYFQNEAQLEKSRLLSDRFSAERPKGSFSTLEIQRTEQGDSAMYLCASSPPSGQGVKDEQYFGPGTRLTVT.

The rearrangement uses TRBV28 and TRBJ2-2; 9 nucleotides match TRBD1. The V and J ends lost 7 bases and 6 bases, in that order; junction bases with no gene match: 9. From germline, CDR1 is MDHEN and CDR2 SYDVKM. This CDR3 has 15 amino acids. The CDR3 sequence is CASTHGDRVSGELFF. CDR3 in DNA: TGTGCCAGCACCCATGGGGACAGGGTGTCCGGGGAGCTGTTTTTT.

In regard to this clone: Here the CDR3 omits its conserved ending phenylalanine or tryptophan, so a read error is the likely source. It is unclear where the CDR3 begins or ends on the DNA, so no DNA is shown, and the CDR3 is as TCRdb lists it. V is TRBV4-1 and J is TRBJ1-4; the table's TRBD1 call for D was not verified on the DNA. Inclusive of both ends, the CDR3 amounts to 10 amino acids. Germline V lookup: CDR1 MGHRA, CDR2 YSYEKL. CDR3 sequence reads: CASSRGQEVC.

The V gene is TRBV29-1, the J gene TRBJ2-3; TRBD1 might be the D (6 bases). With 6 bases removed from V and 4 bases from J, the gap between germline ends came to 11 bases. CDR3 length: 12 residues. The germline CDR1 and CDR2 sequences are SQVTM and ANQGSEA. The CDR3 here is CSVLRGSDTQYF. The CDR3 DNA follows: TGCAGCGTGCTGAGGGGGTCAGATACGCAGTATTTT.

The chain recombines TRBV28 with TRBJ2-3, with a tentative D call TRBD2 (6 bases). Germline V gene data show CDR1 as MDHEN and CDR2 as SYDVKM. V was pared by 1 base and J by 2 bases, with 13 bases between. CDR3 length: 16 amino acids. CDR3 in DNA: TGTGCCAGCAGTTTATTCGGGGGAGTGACCACAGATACGCAGTATTTT. Translating it yields CASSLFGGVTTDTQYF.

The CDR3 sequence: CASSEGGQSTDTQYF. The CDR3, as DNA: TGTGCCAGCAGTGAGGGGGGACAGAGCACAGATACGCAGTATTTT. J is TRBJ2-3 and V is TRBV6-4; the D gene is possibly TRBD1 (7 bases). Trimming took 3 bases from V and 0 from J, leaving 10 bases between them. Germline-derived CDR1 and CDR2 are MRHNA and SNTAGT. The CDR3 extends over 15 amino acids.

The chain joins TRBV27 to TRBJ2-1, with 8 positions matching TRBD1. The V segment lost 7 bases and the J segment 4 bases; nucleotides outside the gene matches: 6. This CDR3 region has 14 residues. The germline CDR1 and CDR2 sequences are MNHEY and SMNVEV (reference sequence). The CDR3 loop reads CASMTGDLYNEQFF. The CDR3 DNA sequence: TGTGCCAGCATGACAGGGGACCTGTACAATGAGCAGTTCTTC.

The chain joins TRBV2 to TRBJ1-1, with a tentative D call TRBD1 (5 bases). From germline, CDR1 is SNHLY and CDR2 FYNNEI. Trimming stripped 9 bases from V and 1 base from J, with 12 bases between. The CDR3 contains 13 residues. CDR3 nucleotides: TGTGCCAGGAGACAGCAAAGGAACACTGAAGCTTTCTTT. Amino acid sequence: CARRQQRNTEAFF.

The rearrangement joins TRBV7-9 to TRBJ2-1; tentatively, D is TRBD2 (6 bases). This CDR3 has 15 amino acids. The germline V and J ends were trimmed by 4 bases and 2 bases, with 12 bases remaining between them. Germline assignment: CDR1 SEHNR and CDR2 FQNEAQ (reference sequence). The CDR3 nucleotides read TGTGCCAGCAGCTCGGGCGGGGACCCCTACAATGAGCAGTTCTTC. Translated, it gives CASSSGGDPYNEQFF.

This rearrangement joins TRBV2 to TRBJ1-2; tentative D call: TRBD1 (5 bases). The V and J ends lost 6 bases and 4 bases respectively, with 9 bases between them. The CDR3 loop spans 12 amino acids. Germline V lookup: CDR1 SNHLY, CDR2 FYNNEI. CDR3 sequence (DNA): TGTGCCAGCAGAAGGGGAATCTATGGCTACACCTTC. Translation: CASRRGIYGYTF.

CDR3 in amino acids: CASSFLSSPQHF. The CDR3 region has the DNA TGTGCCAGCAGCTTTTTATCTTCGCCCCAGCATTTT. The V gene is TRBV7-2, the J gene TRBJ1-5, with D unresolved. Trimming shortened V by 3 bases and J by 9 bases, and 9 bases separated the two germline ends. The CDR3 covers 12 residues. Looked up from germline, CDR1 is SGHTA and CDR2 is FQGNSA. Drawing the rest from reference TRBV7-2 and TRBJ1-5, the complete variable domain is GAGVSQSPSNKVTEKGKDVELRCDPISGHTALYWYRQSLGQGLEFLIYFQGNSAPDKSGLPSDRFSAERTGGSVSTLTIQRTQQEDSAVYLCASSFLSSPQHFGDGTRLSIL.

The table lists this clone with a count of one. V is TRBV2 and J is TRBJ2-5, with D tentatively TRBD2 (6 bases). The CDR3 has 14 residues. V was clipped by 4 bases and J by 1 base, with 10 bases between them. CDR1 SNHLY and CDR2 FYNNEI come from the germline V gene. CDR3 in amino acids: CASSAPGLQETQYF. The CDR3 coding sequence is TGTGCCAGCAGTGCCCCGGGACTCCAAGAGACCCAGTACTTC.